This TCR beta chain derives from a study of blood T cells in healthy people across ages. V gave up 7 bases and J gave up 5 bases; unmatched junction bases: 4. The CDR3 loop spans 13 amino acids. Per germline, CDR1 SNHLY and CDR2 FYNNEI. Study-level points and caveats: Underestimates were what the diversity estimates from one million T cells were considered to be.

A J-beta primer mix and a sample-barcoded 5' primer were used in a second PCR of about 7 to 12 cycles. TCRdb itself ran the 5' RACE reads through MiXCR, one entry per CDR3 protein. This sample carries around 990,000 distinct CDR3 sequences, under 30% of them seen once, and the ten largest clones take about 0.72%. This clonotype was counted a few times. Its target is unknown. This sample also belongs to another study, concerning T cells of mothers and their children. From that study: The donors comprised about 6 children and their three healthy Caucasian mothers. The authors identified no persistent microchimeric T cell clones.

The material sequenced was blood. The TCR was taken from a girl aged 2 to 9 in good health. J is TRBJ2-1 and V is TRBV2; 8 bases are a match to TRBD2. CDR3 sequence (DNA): TGTGCCAGCAAAAGCGGGGGACACAATGAGCAGTTCTTC. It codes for CASKSGGHNEQFF.